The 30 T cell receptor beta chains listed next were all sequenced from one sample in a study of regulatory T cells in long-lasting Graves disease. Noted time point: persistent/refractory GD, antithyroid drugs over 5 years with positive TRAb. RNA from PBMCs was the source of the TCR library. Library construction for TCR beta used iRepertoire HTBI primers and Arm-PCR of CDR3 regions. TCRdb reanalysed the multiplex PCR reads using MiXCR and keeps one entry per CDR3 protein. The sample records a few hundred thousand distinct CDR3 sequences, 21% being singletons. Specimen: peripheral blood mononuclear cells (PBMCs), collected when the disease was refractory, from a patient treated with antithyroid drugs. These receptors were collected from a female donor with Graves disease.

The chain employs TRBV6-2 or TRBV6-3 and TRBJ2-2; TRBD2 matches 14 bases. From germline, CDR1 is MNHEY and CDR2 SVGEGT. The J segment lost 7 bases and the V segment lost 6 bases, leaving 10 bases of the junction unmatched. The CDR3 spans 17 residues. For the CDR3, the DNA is TGTGCCAGCAGCCGATTGGGACTAGCGGGAGAGAACGGGGAGCTGTTTTTT. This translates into CASSRLGLAGENGELFF.

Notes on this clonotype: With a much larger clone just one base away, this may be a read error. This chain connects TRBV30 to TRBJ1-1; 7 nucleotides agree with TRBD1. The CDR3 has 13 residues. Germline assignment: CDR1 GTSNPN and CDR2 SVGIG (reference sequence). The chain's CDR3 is CAWSGQGHTEALF. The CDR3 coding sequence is TGTGCCTGGAGTGGACAGGGCCACACTGAAGCTCTCTTT.

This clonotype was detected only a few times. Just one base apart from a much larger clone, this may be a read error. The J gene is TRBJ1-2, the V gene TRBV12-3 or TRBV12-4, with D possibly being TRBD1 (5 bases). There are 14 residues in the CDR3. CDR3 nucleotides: TGTACCAGCACCCTAGGGTCCCTCCGACAGGGCTACACCTTC. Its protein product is CTSTLGSLRQGYTF.

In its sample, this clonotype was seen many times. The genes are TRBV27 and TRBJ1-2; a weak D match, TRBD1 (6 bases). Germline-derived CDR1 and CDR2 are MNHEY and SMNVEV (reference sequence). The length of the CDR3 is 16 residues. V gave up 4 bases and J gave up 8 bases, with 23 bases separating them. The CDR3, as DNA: TGTGCCAGCAGTTCTACCTCGCGGGGGGCGCTTAACGGCTACACCTTC. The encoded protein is CASSSTSRGALNGYTF.

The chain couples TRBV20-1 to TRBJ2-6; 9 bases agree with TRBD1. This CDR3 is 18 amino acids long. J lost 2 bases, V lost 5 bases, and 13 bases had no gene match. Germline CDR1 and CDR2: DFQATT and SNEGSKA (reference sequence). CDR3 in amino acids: CSAQGRDRVLAGANVLTF. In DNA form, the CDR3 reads TGCAGTGCTCAAGGGCGGGACAGGGTTCTGGCTGGGGCCAACGTCCTGACTTTC.

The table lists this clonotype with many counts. Written as DNA, the CDR3 is TGTGCCACCAGTGACCCCGACACCTACGAGCAGTACTTC. It translates to CATSDPDTYEQYF. This chain links TRBV24-1 with TRBJ2-7, with no clear D. The germline V and J ends were trimmed by 4 bases and 2 bases, with 8 bases remaining between them. The CDR3 has 13 residues. CDR1 is KGHDR and CDR2 is SFDVKD in the germline V gene.

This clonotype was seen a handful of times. This CDR3 reads CASSIILRHNTEAFF. CDR3 in DNA: TGTGCCAGTAGTATAATCCTACGGCATAACACTGAAGCTTTCTTT. The chain recombines TRBV19 with TRBJ1-1; D remains ambiguous. The V gene lost 2 bases and the J gene lost 2 bases, with 12 bases spanning the gap. Germline values: CDR1 LNHDA, CDR2 SQIVND (reference sequence). CDR3 length: 15 residues.

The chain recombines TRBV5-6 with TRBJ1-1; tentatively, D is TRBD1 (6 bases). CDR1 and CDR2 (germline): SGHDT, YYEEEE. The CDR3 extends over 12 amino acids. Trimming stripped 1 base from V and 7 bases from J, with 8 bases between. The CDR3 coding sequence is TGTGCCAGCAGCTTGAGGGGGGATGAAGCTTTCTTT. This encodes CASSLRGDEAFF.

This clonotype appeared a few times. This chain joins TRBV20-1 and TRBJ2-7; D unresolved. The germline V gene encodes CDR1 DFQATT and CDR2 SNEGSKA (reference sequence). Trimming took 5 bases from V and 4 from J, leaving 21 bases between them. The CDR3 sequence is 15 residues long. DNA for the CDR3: TGCAGTGCTCTCCTCTCGGGCGGCAATCGGTACGAGCAGTACTTC. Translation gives CSALLSGGNRYEQYF.

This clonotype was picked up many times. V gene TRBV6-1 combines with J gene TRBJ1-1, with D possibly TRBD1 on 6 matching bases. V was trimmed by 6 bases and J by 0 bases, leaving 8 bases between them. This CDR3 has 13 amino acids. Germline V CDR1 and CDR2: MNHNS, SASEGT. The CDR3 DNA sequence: TGTGCCAGCAGAGGGACAATGAACACTGAAGCTTTCTTT. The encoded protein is CASRGTMNTEAFF.

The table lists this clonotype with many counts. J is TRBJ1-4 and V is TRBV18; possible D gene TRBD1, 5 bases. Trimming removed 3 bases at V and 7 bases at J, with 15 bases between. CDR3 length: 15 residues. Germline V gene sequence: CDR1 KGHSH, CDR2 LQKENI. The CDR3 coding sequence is TGTGCCAGCTCACCCCAGACAGACGGAAGTGAAAAACTGTTTTTT. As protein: CASSPQTDGSEKLFF.

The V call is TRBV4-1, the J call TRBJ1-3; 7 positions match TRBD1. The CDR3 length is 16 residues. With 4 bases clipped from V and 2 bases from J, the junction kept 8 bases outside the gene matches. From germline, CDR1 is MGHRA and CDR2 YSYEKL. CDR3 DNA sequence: TGCGCCAGCAGCCCGAGACAGGGTGGGCCTGGAAACACCATATATTTT. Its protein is CASSPRQGGPGNTIYF.

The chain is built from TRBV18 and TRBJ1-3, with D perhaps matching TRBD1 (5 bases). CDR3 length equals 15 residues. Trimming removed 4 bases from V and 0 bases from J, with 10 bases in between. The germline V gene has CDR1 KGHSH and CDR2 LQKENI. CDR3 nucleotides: TGTGCCAGCTCACTTGACAGCTCCTCTGGAAACACCATATATTTT. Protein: CASSLDSSSGNTIYF. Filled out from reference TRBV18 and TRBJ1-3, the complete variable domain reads NAGVMQNPRHLVRRRGQEARLRCSPMKGHSHVYWYRQLPEEGLKFMVYLQKENIIDESGMPKERFSAEFPKEGPSILRIQQVVRGDSAAYFCASSLDSSSGNTIYFGEGSWLTVV.

The DNA of the CDR3 is TGTGCCAGCAGACTTCAGGATAACACTGAAGCTTTCTTT. Protein product: CASRLQDNTEAFF. The chain is built from TRBV12-3 or TRBV12-4 and TRBJ1-1; no clear D gene. CDR3 size: 13 residues. V lost 6 bases to trimming and J lost 2 bases, with 10 bases between them.

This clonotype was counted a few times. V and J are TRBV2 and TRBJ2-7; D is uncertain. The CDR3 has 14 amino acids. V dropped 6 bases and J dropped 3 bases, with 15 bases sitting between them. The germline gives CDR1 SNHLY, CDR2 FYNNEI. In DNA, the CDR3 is TGTGCCAGCAGGGGGTATGGGTACGGCTACGAGCAGTACTTC. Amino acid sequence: CASRGYGYGYEQYF.

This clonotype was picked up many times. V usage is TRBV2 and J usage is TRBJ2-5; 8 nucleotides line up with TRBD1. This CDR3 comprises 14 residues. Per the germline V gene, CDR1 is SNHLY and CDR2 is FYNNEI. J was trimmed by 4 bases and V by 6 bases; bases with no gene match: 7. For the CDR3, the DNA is TGTGCCAGCAGCGGACAGGGCTCTCGAGAGACCCAGTACTTC. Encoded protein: CASSGQGSRETQYF.

The CDR3 DNA follows: TGTGCCAGCAGTCCAGGGGGCAAATCACCCCTCCACTTT. Translating it yields CASSPGGKSPLHF. The rearrangement links TRBV28 to TRBJ1-6; 8 bases map to TRBD1. The CDR3 runs 13 residues. Germline lookup yields CDR1 MDHEN and CDR2 SYDVKM. Unmatched junction bases numbered 4, after V lost 5 bases and J lost 10 bases.

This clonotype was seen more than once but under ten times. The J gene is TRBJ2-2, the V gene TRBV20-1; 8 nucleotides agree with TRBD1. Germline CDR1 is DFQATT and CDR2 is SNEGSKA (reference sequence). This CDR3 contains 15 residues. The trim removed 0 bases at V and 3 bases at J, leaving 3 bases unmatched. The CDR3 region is CSARDPGGDTGELFF. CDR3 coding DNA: TGCAGTGCTAGAGACCCAGGGGGCGACACCGGGGAGCTGTTTTTT.

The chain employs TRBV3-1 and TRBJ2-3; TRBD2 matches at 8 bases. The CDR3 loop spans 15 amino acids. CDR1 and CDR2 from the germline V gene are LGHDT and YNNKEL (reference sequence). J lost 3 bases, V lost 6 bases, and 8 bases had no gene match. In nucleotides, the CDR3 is TGTGCCAGCAGTTCTAAGCGGGAGCGGACAGATACGCAGTATTTT. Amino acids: CASSSKRERTDTQYF.

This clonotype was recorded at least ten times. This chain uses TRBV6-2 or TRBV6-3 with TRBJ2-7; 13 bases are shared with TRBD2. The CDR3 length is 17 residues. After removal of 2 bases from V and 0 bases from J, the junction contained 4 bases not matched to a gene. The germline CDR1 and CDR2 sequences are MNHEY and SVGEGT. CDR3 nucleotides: TGTGCCAGCAGTTACGGGACTAGCGGGGCTACCTCCTACGAGCAGTACTTC. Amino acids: CASSYGTSGATSYEQYF.

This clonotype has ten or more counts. In DNA, the CDR3 is TGCAGTGCTAGATCCCGGGACAGGGGGTATAGCAATCAGCCCCAGCATTTT. It encodes CSARSRDRGYSNQPQHF. The V call is TRBV20-1, the J call TRBJ1-5; 11 bases line up with TRBD1. Trimming took 2 bases from V and 0 from J; bases not matched to a gene: 6. This CDR3 has 17 amino acids. Germline V gene data show CDR1 as DFQATT and CDR2 as SNEGSKA (reference sequence).

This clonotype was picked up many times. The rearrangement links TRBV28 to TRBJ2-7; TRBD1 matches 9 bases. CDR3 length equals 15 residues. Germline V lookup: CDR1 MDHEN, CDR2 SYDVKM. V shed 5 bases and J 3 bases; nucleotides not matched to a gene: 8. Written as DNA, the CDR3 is TGTGCCAGCAGTGAACAGGGGGCGGAACGCTACGAGCAGTACTTC. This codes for CASSEQGAERYEQYF.

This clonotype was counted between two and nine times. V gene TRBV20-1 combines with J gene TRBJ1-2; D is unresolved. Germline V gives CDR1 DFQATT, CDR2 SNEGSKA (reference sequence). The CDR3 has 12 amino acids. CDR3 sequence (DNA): TGCACCGGCGCAGAAGGAAACTATGGCTACACCTTC. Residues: CTGAEGNYGYTF.

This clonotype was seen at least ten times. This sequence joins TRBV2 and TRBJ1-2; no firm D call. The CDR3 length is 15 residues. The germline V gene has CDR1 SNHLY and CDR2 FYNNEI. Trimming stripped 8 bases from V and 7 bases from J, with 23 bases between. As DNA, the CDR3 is TGTGCCAGCGTGCCCCTCTCGACAACCTCTGGTGGCTACACCTTC. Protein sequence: CASVPLSTTSGGYTF.

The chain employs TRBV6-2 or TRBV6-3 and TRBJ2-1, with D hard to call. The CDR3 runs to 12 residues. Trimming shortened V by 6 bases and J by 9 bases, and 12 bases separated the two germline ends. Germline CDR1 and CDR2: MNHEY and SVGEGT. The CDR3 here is CASSTFTGEQFF. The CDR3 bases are TGTGCCAGCAGCACATTTACGGGTGAGCAGTTCTTC.

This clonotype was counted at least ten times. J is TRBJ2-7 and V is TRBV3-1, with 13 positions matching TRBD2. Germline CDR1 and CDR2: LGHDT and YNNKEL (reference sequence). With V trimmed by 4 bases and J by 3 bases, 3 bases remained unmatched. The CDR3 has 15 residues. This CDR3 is CASSPRTSGGYEQYF. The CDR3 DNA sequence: TGTGCCAGCAGCCCACGGACTAGCGGGGGCTACGAGCAGTACTTC.

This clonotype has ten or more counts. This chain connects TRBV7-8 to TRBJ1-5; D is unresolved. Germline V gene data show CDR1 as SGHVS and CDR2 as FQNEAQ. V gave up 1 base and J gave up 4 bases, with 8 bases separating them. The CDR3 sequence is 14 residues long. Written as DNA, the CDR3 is TGTGCCAGCAGCTTAGGGGTTGGGAATCAGCCCCAGCATTTT. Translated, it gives CASSLGVGNQPQHF.

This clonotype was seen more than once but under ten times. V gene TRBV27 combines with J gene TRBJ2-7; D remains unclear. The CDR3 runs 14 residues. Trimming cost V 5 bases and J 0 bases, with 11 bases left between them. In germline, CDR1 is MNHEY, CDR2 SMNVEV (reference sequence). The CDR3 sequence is CASSTRGISYEQYF. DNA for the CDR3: TGTGCCAGCAGTACTCGCGGAATCTCCTACGAGCAGTACTTC.

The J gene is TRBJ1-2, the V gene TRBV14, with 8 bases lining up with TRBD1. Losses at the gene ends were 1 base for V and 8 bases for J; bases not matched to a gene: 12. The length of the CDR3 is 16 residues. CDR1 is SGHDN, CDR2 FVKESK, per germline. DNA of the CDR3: TGTGCCAGCAGCCAAGTCGGCGCAGGGGGCGTTGAGGGCTACACCTTC. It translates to CASSQVGAGGVEGYTF.

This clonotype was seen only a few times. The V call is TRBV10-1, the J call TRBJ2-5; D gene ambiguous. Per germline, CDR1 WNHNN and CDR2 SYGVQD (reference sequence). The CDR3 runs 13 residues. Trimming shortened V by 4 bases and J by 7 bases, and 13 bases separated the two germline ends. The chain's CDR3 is CASSVSSEGTQYF. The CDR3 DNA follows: TGCGCCAGCAGTGTTAGTTCTGAAGGGACCCAGTACTTC.